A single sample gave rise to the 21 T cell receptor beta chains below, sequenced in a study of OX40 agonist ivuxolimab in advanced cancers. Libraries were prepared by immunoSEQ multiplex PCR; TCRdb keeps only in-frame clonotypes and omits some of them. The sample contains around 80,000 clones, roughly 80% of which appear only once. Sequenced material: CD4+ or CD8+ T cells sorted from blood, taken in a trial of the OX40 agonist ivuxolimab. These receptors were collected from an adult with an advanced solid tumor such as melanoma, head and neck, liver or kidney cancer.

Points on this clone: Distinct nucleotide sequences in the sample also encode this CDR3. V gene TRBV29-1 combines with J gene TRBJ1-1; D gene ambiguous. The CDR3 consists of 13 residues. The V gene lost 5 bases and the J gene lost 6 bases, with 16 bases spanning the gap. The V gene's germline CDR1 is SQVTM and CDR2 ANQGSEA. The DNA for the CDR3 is TGCAGCGTTATCGGGAGGCTGAGCGCTGAAGCTTTCTTT. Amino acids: CSVIGRLSAEAFF. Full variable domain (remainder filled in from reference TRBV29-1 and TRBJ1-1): SAVISQKPSRDICQRGTSLTIQCQVDSQVTMMFWYRQQPGQSLTLIATANQGSEATYESGFVIDKFPISRPNLTFSTLTVSNMSPEDSSIYLCSVIGRLSAEAFFGQGTRLTVV.

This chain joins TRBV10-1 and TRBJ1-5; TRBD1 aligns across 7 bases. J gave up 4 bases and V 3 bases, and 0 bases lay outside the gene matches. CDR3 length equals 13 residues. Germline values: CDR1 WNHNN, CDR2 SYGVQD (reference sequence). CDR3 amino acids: CASSEQGNQPQHF. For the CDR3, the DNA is TGCGCCAGCAGTGAACAGGGGAATCAGCCCCAGCATTTT.

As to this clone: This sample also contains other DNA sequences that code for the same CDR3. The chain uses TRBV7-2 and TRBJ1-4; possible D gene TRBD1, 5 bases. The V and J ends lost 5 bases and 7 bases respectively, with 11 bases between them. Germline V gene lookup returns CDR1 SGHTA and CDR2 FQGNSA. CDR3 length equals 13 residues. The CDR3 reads CASSLVGGEKLFF. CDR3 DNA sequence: TGTGCCAGCAGCCTAGTGGGGGGTGAAAAACTGTTTTTT.

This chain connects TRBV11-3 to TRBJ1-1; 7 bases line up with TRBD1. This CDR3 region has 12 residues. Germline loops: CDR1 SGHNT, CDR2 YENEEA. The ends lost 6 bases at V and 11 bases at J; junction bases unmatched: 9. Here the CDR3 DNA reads TGTGCCAGCAGTTTGACAGGGTCTTCTGCTTTCTTT. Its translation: CASSLTGSSAFF.

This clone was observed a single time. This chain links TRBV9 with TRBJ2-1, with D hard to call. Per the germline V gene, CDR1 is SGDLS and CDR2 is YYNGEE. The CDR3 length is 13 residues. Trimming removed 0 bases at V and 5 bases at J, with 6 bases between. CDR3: CASSVDHNNEQFF. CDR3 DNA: TGTGCCAGCAGCGTAGACCATAACAATGAGCAGTTCTTC.

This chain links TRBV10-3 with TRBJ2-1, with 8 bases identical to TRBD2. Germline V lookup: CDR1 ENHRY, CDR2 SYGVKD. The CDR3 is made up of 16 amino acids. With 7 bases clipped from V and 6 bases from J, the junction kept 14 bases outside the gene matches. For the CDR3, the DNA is TGTGCCATCACCACCCCTTCCGGGGGGGGGCGCAATGAGCAGTTCTTC. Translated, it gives CAITTPSGGGRNEQFF.

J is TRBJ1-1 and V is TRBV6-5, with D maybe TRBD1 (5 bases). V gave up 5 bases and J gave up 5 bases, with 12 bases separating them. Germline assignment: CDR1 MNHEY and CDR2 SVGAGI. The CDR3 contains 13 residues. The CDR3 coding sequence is TGTGCCAGCAGTGACCTAGGGGATACTGAAGCTTTCTTT. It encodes CASSDLGDTEAFF.

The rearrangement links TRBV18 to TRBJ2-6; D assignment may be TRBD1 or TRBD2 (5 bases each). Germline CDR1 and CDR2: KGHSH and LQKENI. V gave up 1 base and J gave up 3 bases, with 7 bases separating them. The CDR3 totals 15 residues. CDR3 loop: CASSPLGDGANVLTF. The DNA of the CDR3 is TGTGCCAGCTCACCACTGGGGGATGGGGCCAACGTCCTGACTTTC.

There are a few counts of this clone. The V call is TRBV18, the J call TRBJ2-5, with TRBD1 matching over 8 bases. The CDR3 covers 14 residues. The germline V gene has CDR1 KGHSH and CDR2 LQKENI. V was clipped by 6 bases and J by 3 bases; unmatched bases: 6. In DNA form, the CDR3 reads TGTGCCAGCTCTTATACGACAGGGGAAGAGACCCAGTACTTC. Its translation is CASSYTTGEETQYF.

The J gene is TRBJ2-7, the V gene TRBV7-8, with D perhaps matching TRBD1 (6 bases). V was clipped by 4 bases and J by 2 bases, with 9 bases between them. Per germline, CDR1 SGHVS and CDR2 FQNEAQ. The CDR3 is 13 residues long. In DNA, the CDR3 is TGTGCCAGCAGCTACCGGACAGCCTACGAGCAGTACGTC. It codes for CASSYRTAYEQYV.

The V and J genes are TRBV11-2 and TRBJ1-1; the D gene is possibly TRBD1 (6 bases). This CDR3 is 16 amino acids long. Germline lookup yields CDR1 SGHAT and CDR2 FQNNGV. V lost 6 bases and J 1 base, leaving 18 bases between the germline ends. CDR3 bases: TGTGCCAGCAGTATACGTGGGGACAAACGGAACACTGAAGCTTTCTTT. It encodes CASSIRGDKRNTEAFF.

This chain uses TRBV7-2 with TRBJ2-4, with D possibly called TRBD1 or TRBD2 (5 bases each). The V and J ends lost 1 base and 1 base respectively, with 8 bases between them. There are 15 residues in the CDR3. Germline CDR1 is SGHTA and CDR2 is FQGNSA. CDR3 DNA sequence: TGTGCCAGCAGCTTAGTCGAGGGGGCCAAAAACATTCAGTACTTC. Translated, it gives CASSLVEGAKNIQYF.

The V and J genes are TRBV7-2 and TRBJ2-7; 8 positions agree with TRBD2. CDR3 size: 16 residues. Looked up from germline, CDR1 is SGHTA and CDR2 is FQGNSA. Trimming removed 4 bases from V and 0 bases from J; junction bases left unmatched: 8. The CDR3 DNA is TGTGCCAGCAGCTGGGATAGCGGGACACGCTCCTACGAGCAGTACTTC. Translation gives CASSWDSGTRSYEQYF.

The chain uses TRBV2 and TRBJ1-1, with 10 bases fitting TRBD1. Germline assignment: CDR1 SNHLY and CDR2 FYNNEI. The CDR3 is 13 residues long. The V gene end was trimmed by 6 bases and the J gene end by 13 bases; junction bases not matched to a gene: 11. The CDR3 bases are TGTGCCAGCAGCAACACCAGGACAGGGGGGGATTTCTTT. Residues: CASSNTRTGGDFF. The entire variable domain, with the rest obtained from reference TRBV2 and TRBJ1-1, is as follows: EPEVTQTPSHQVTQMGQEVILRCVPISNHLYFYWYRQILGQKVEFLVSFYNNEISEKSEIFDDQFSVERPDGSNFTLKIRSTKLEDSAMYFCASSNTRTGGDFFGQGTRLTVV.

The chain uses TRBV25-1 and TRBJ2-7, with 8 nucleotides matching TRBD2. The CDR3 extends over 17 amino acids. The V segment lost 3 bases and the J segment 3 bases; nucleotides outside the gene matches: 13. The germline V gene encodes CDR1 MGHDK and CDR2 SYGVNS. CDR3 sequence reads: CASSETSPAGGNYEQYF. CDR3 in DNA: TGTGCCAGCAGTGAGACATCCCCCGCGGGGGGTAACTACGAGCAGTACTTC.

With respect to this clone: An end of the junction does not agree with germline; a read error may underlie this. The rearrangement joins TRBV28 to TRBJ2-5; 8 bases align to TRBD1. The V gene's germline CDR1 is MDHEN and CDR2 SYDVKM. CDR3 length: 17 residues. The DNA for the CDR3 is TGTGCCAGCAGTTCTAAGCTCAGGGGGCCGTACCAAGAGACCCGGTACTTC. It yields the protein CASSSKLRGPYQETRYF.

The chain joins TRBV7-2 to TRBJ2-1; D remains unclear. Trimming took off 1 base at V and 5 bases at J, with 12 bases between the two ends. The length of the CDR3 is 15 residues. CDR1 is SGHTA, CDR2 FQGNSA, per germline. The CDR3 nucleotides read TGTGCCAGCAGCTTAGGGTATGGGTCAAACAATGAGCAGTTCTTC. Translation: CASSLGYGSNNEQFF.

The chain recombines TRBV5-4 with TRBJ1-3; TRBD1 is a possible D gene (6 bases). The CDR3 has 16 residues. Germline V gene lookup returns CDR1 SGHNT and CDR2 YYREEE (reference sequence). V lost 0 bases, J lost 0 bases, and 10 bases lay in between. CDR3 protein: CASSLDRALSGNTIYF. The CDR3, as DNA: TGTGCCAGCAGCTTGGACAGGGCCCTCTCTGGAAACACCATATATTTT.

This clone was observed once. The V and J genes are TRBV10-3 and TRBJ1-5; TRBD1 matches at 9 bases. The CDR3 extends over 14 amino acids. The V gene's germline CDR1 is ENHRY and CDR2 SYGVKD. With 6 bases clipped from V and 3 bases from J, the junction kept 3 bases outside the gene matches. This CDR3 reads CAIRGQGLNQPQHF. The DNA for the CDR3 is TGTGCCATCAGGGGACAGGGACTCAATCAGCCCCAGCATTTT.

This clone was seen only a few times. The chain's CDR3 is CASRFRRACTDTQYF. The CDR3 DNA follows: TGTGCAAGTCGCTTCCGGCGGGCTTGCACAGATACGCAGTATTTT. The chain recombines TRBV12-2 with TRBJ2-3; whether TRBD2, the table's D call, matches the DNA was not checked. TRBV12-2 constitutes a pseudogene. The CDR3 spans 15 residues.

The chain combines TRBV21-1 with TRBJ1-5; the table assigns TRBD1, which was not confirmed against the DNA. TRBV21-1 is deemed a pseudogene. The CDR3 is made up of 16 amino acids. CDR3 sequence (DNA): TGTGCCAGCAGAAGGACCCCTAACAGGGGACATCAGCCCCAGCATTTT. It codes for CASRRTPNRGHQPQHF.